Below are 23 T cell receptor beta chains sequenced from a single sample in a study of identical twins' blood T cells. TCRdb reprocessed the 5' RACE reads with MiXCR, giving one entry per CDR3 protein. The data hold 350,000 to 450,000 distinct CDR3 sequences, with roughly 31% observed a single time. The source material was PBMCs. These receptors were obtained from a woman aged 18 to 55 in good health.

A remark on this clonotype: A much larger clone differs by one base, so this may be a read error. The rearrangement links TRBV28 to TRBJ2-7, with D unresolved. Germline-derived CDR1 and CDR2 are MDHEN and SYDVKM. The CDR3 has 10 residues. CDR3 sequence reads: CASSRREHYF. The CDR3 DNA reads as TGTGCCAGCAGTCGCCGCGAGCATTACTTC.

As to this clonotype: An end of the junction does not agree with germline; a read error may underlie this. This chain uses TRBV5-1 with TRBJ1-2; D may be TRBD1 (5 bases). This CDR3 is built from 15 residues. The germline V gene has CDR1 SGHRS and CDR2 YFSETQ. In nucleotides, the CDR3 is TGCGCCAGCAACCCGACAGCATACCAAAACTATGGCTATACCTTC. Protein: CASNPTAYQNYGYTF.

This clonotype was found a few times. The chain links TRBV18 to TRBJ1-4; 11 nucleotides match TRBD1. The germline gives CDR1 KGHSH, CDR2 LQKENI. V was clipped by 3 bases and J by 8 bases; unmatched bases: 5. The CDR3 length is 15 residues. The CDR3: CASSPGQGALEKLFF. CDR3 nucleotides: TGTGCCAGCTCACCCGGACAGGGGGCGCTGGAAAAACTGTTTTTT.

This clonotype was detected only a few times. This chain connects TRBV11-2 to TRBJ2-3; D is possibly TRBD1 (6 bases). The CDR3 totals 14 residues. The germline V and J ends were trimmed by 3 bases and 3 bases, with 10 bases remaining between them. The germline CDR1 and CDR2 sequences are SGHAT and FQNNGV. This CDR3 reads CASSFAQGTDTQYF. Here the CDR3 DNA reads TGTGCCAGCAGCTTTGCACAGGGAACAGATACGCAGTATTTT.

This clonotype appeared many times. This chain links TRBV18 with TRBJ2-2; D uncertain. The ends were cut back, 2 bases at V and 4 bases at J, with 8 bases in the middle. The CDR3 is made up of 14 amino acids. The germline CDR1 and CDR2 sequences are KGHSH and LQKENI. The CDR3 bases are TGTGCCAGCTCACCAGAGCTCATCACCGGGGAGCTGTTTTTT. Encoded protein: CASSPELITGELFF.

This clonotype was recorded a few times. The chain couples TRBV29-1 to TRBJ1-1, with D perhaps matching TRBD1 (5 bases). Trimming removed 7 bases at V and 5 bases at J, with 11 bases between. CDR3 length equals 11 residues. CDR1 and CDR2 (germline): SQVTM, ANQGSEA. For the CDR3, the DNA is TGCAGCGCCGGGGCTGAGACTGAAGCTTTCTTT. Translation: CSAGAETEAFF.

This chain uses TRBV20-1 with TRBJ1-5; no clear D gene. The CDR3 is 12 residues long. Germline V gives CDR1 DFQATT, CDR2 SNEGSKA (reference sequence). For the CDR3, the DNA is TGCAGCGTGGGAGGGATCAATCAGCCCCAGCATTTT. Its protein product is CSVGGINQPQHF.

The sample holds a few counts of this clonotype. This may come from a read error, since a much larger clone is one base off. The V gene is TRBV28, the J gene TRBJ2-2; D gene unclear. This CDR3 has 13 amino acids. CDR1 and CDR2 (germline): MDHEN, SYDVKM. In DNA form, the CDR3 reads TGTGCCGGCAGTTCCAGGAACACCGGGGAGCTGTTTTTT. It translates to CAGSSRNTGELFF.

This chain links TRBV3-1 with TRBJ2-7; no firm D call. The germline V gene has CDR1 LGHDT and CDR2 YNNKEL (reference sequence). V was shortened by 6 bases and J by 1 base, with 13 bases between the two germline ends. This CDR3 has 14 residues. The CDR3 DNA reads TGTGCCAGCAGTACCCCGGCTCGATCCTACGAGCAGTACTTC. Its translation is CASSTPARSYEQYF.

This clonotype was observed a few times. The V call is TRBV29-1, the J call TRBJ1-4, with no clear D. The germline V gene has CDR1 SQVTM and CDR2 ANQGSEA. The V gene lost 5 bases and the J gene lost 4 bases, with 8 bases spanning the gap. CDR3 length equals 12 residues. The CDR3 region is CSVRHINEKLFF. The CDR3 nucleotides are TGCAGCGTTAGGCACATTAATGAAAAACTGTTTTTT.

This clonotype was seen a few times. The chain has TRBV19 and TRBJ1-2; D unclear. Looked up from germline, CDR1 is LNHDA and CDR2 is SQIVND (reference sequence). The CDR3 has 12 residues. Trimming shortened V by 6 bases and J by 5 bases, and 10 bases separated the two germline ends. The CDR3 DNA is TGTGCCAGTAGGAACCTCCAGTATGGCTACACCTTC. Translating gives CASRNLQYGYTF.

In its sample, this clonotype was seen a few times. For the CDR3, the DNA is TGTGCCAGCAGACGCCGAGGGTGGGCCACTGAAGCTTTCTTT. The encoded protein is CASRRRGWATEAFF. J is TRBJ1-1 and V is TRBV12-3 or TRBV12-4; D remains ambiguous. Trimming cost V 6 bases and J 4 bases, with 15 bases left between them. The CDR3 totals 14 residues.

This clonotype was seen at least ten times. This chain connects TRBV6-5 to TRBJ2-2, with D possibly TRBD1 on 5 matching bases. Germline V gene data show CDR1 as MNHEY and CDR2 as SVGAGI. The CDR3 extends over 14 amino acids. Trimming left V 6 bases short and J 3 bases short, with 11 bases between. The CDR3 DNA reads TGTGCCAGCAGATTCAGGGAATACACCGGGGAGCTGTTTTTT. Its translation: CASRFREYTGELFF.

The chain's CDR3 is CASSRDYSGANVLTF. CDR3 nucleotides: TGTGCCAGCAGCCGAGACTATTCTGGGGCCAACGTCCTGACTTTC. The chain uses TRBV11-2 and TRBJ2-6; tentative D call: TRBD2 (5 bases). V dropped 5 bases and J dropped 1 base, with 9 bases sitting between them. This CDR3 is 15 amino acids long. Germline CDR1 and CDR2: SGHAT and FQNNGV.

This clonotype has a count of ten or more. The chain combines TRBV29-1 with TRBJ2-4; unclear D gene. Per germline, CDR1 SQVTM and CDR2 ANQGSEA. With 6 bases removed from V and 1 base from J, the gap between germline ends came to 7 bases. The CDR3 covers 12 residues. The CDR3 nucleotides read TGCAGCGTCAAAGAGGCCAAAAACATTCAGTACTTC. Encoded protein: CSVKEAKNIQYF.

This clonotype was recorded a few times. This sequence joins TRBV9 and TRBJ2-5, with a possible D match to TRBD1 (5 bases). Germline CDR1 and CDR2: SGDLS and YYNGEE. CDR3 length: 15 residues. V lost 4 bases, J lost 2 bases, and 15 bases lay in between. The DNA for the CDR3 is TGTGCCAGCAGCCCCTACAAAGACAGTCAAGAGACCCAGTACTTC. Its protein is CASSPYKDSQETQYF.

This clonotype was recorded many times. The chain uses TRBV9 and TRBJ2-2; no clear D. The V end lost 0 bases, the J end lost 6 bases, and 9 bases lay between the germline ends. The germline V gene encodes CDR1 SGDLS and CDR2 YYNGEE. This CDR3 has 14 residues. CDR3 protein: CASSVVAGSGELFF. Written as DNA, the CDR3 is TGTGCCAGCAGCGTAGTAGCTGGGTCCGGGGAGCTGTTTTTT.

The J gene is TRBJ1-3, the V gene TRBV7-9; no clear D. The CDR3 consists of 17 residues. Trimming stripped 3 bases from V and 0 bases from J, with 15 bases between. Germline V gene lookup returns CDR1 SEHNR and CDR2 FQNEAQ (reference sequence). The CDR3 bases are TGTGCCAGCAGCTTTGGTACAGCCATGCCCTCTGGAAACACCATATATTTT. Amino acids: CASSFGTAMPSGNTIYF.

The chain employs TRBV29-1 and TRBJ1-6; weak D call: TRBD1 (6 bases). The V and J ends lost 6 bases and 2 bases respectively, with 14 bases between them. The CDR3 runs 15 residues. The germline gives CDR1 SQVTM, CDR2 ANQGSEA. This CDR3 reads CSVVPGGPYNSPLHF. CDR3 in DNA: TGCAGCGTCGTCCCGGGGGGCCCCTATAATTCACCCCTCCACTTT.

The gene calls are TRBV7-2 and TRBJ1-1; D gene unclear. CDR3 length: 14 amino acids. V lost 2 bases and J lost 4, with 11 bases in between. CDR1 SGHTA and CDR2 FQGNSA come from the germline V gene. The CDR3 region is CASSLRPGGTEAFF. The CDR3 nucleotides are TGTGCCAGCAGCTTAAGGCCAGGAGGCACTGAAGCTTTCTTT.

In its sample, this clonotype was seen a few times. The chain links TRBV19 to TRBJ2-4, with 8 bases identical to TRBD1. Germline V gives CDR1 LNHDA, CDR2 SQIVND (reference sequence). The CDR3 length is 13 residues. V was pared by 9 bases and J by 3 bases, with 4 bases of the junction left unmatched. The CDR3 loop reads CASGTGGKNIQYF. CDR3 coding DNA: TGTGCCAGCGGAACAGGGGGCAAAAACATTCAGTACTTC. Full variable domain (remainder filled in from reference TRBV19 and TRBJ2-4): DGGITQSPKYLFRKEGQNVTLSCEQNLNHDAMYWYRQDPGQGLRLIYYSQIVNDFQKGDIAEGYSVSREKKESFPLTVTSAQKNPTAFYLCASGTGGKNIQYFGAGTRLSVL.

This clonotype was picked up a small number of times. The chain carries TRBV7-8 and TRBJ2-3; 9 positions match TRBD2. CDR1 is SGHVS, CDR2 FQNEAQ, per germline. The CDR3 spans 16 residues. The V and J ends lost 3 bases and 5 bases, in that order; junction bases with no gene match: 9. The CDR3 loop reads CASSFQLGLAGDTQYF. CDR3 in DNA: TGTGCCAGCAGCTTCCAACTGGGACTAGCTGGAGATACGCAGTATTTT.

This clonotype occurred a few times. This chain joins TRBV6-2 or TRBV6-3 and TRBJ2-7; TRBD2 matches 7 bases. This CDR3 region has 13 residues. The germline gives CDR1 MNHEY, CDR2 SVGEGT. Unmatched junction bases numbered 6, after V lost 5 bases and J lost 5 bases. The CDR3 DNA sequence: TGTGCCAGCAGTGCTAGCGGTCTCAACGAGCAGTACTTC. Translation: CASSASGLNEQYF.